The 9 T cell receptor beta chains below all came from one sample that was sequenced in a study of T cells in localized non-small cell lung cancer. Repertoires were generated with immunoSEQ multiplex PCR, while TCRdb's copy carries only in-frame clones and drops some. Of around 1,700 clones detected, approximately 30% appear once; the ten largest clones hold around 18%. The material was normal lung tissue next to the tumor, obtained before any cancer treatment. All receptors derive from a male donor aged 60 or older with stage I squamous cell lung carcinoma.

J is TRBJ2-1 and V is TRBV9; D is unclear. CDR3 length equals 16 residues. Trimming removed 0 bases at V and 3 bases at J, with 13 bases between. The V gene's germline CDR1 is SGDLS and CDR2 YYNGEE. The CDR3 is CASSVAKSTFYNEQFF. The CDR3 region has the DNA TGTGCCAGCAGCGTAGCTAAGTCTACCTTCTACAATGAGCAGTTCTTC.

This clone was detected a few times. V is TRBV27 and J is TRBJ2-2; D call uncertain. V lost 8 bases and J lost 1, with 11 bases in between. This CDR3 is 14 amino acids long. The germline gives CDR1 MNHEY, CDR2 SMNVEV (reference sequence). The CDR3 sequence: CASRLRGNTGELFF. The CDR3, as DNA: TGTGCCAGCCGACTGCGAGGGAACACCGGGGAGCTGTTTTTT.

The genes are TRBV19 and TRBJ1-1, with 8 positions matching TRBD1. The CDR3 is 13 amino acids. Germline CDR1 LNHDA, CDR2 SQIVND (reference sequence). The V gene end was trimmed by 6 bases and the J gene end by 9 bases; junction bases not matched to a gene: 9. For the CDR3, the DNA is TGTGCCAGTAGGGGACAGGTAGTCCGTAAAGCTTTCTTT. Protein product: CASRGQVVRKAFF.

CDR3 protein: CASSNSTGGGETQYF. In DNA form, the CDR3 reads TGTGCCAGCAGTAATTCGACAGGGGGCGGAGAGACCCAGTACTTC. The V and J genes are TRBV25-1 and TRBJ2-5; TRBD1 matches at 10 bases. This CDR3 is 15 amino acids long. The germline V gene encodes CDR1 MGHDK and CDR2 SYGVNS. V trimming: 5 bases; J trimming: 4 bases; junction bases outside the gene matches: 7.

To note about this clone: The junction and the germline gene differ at one end; a read error may be behind it. The V gene is TRBV4-1, the J gene TRBJ2-1; 7 nucleotides align to TRBD2. The CDR3 covers 17 residues. CDR1 is MGHRA, CDR2 YSYEKL, per germline. The CDR3 sequence: CASSQDRSAGWDNEQFF. CDR3 nucleotides: TGCGCCAGCAGTCAAGATAGGTCAGCGGGATGGGACAATGAGCAGTTCTTC.

Relative to its sample, this clone is medium-sized. The rearrangement joins TRBV11-3 to TRBJ1-1; unclear D gene. CDR1 and CDR2 (germline): SGHNT, YENEEA. The CDR3 runs 14 residues. V dropped 4 bases and J dropped 1 base, with 10 bases sitting between them. The CDR3 here is CASSYRPANTEAFF. CDR3 bases: TGTGCCAGCAGCTACCGACCCGCGAACACTGAAGCTTTCTTT.

This clone occurred a few times. The chain combines TRBV11-3 with TRBJ1-1, with TRBD1 as a possible D gene (5 bases). CDR3 length: 14 amino acids. Germline CDR1 is SGHNT and CDR2 is YENEEA. V was shortened by 7 bases and J by 5 bases, with 17 bases between the two germline ends. CDR3 sequence: CASTTLRGGTEAFF. The CDR3 region has the DNA TGTGCCAGCACCACTTTAAGGGGAGGGACTGAAGCTTTCTTT.

Judged by abundance, this clone is large. The chain links TRBV7-2 to TRBJ1-2; unclear D gene. The germline V and J ends were trimmed by 5 bases and 8 bases, with 15 bases remaining between them. The CDR3 is 13 amino acids. Germline lookup yields CDR1 SGHTA and CDR2 FQGNSA. Written as DNA, the CDR3 is TGTGCCAGCAGCCACGACCGCACTTGGGGCTACACCTTC. This translates into CASSHDRTWGYTF. The complete variable domain, with remaining parts taken from reference TRBV7-2 and TRBJ1-2, reads GAGVSQSPSNKVTEKGKDVELRCDPISGHTALYWYRQSLGQGLEFLIYFQGNSAPDKSGLPSDRFSAERTGGSVSTLTIQRTQQEDSAVYLCASSHDRTWGYTFGSGTRLTVV.

This clone qualifies as medium-sized (0.01 to 0.1%). The V gene is TRBV11-3, the J gene TRBJ2-5; 11 bases align to TRBD1. The V segment lost 5 bases and the J segment 5 bases; nucleotides outside the gene matches: 7. Germline loops: CDR1 SGHNT, CDR2 YENEEA. CDR3 length equals 15 residues. CDR3 bases: TGTGCCAGCAGCCCTAGGACAGGGGGCGGGGAGACCCAGTACTTC. This sequence encodes CASSPRTGGGETQYF.